Listed here is a single T cell receptor beta chain. The data derive from a study of blood T cell repertoires in COVID-19. Data came from immunoSEQ multiplex PCR; TCRdb stores just in-frame clones and leaves some out. The data contain just over 150,000 clones, approximately 86% of them singletons. CDR3 length: 14 residues. The V end was cut by 2 bases, the J end by 2 bases, with 10 bases between. Looked up from germline, CDR1 is SGHRS and CDR2 is YFSETQ. This receptor was identified in a woman between 35 and 50 years old with COVID-19, enrolled during active disease. The sequenced sample consisted of peripheral blood. V gene TRBV5-1 combines with J gene TRBJ2-5; a weak D match, TRBD2 (6 bases). CDR3 sequence: CASSLAAGQETQYF. CDR3 coding DNA: TGCGCCAGCAGCTTAGCGGCGGGGCAAGAGACCCAGTACTTC.